This TCR beta chain was captured in a study of T cell responses to AZD1222 COVID-19 vaccine (TCRdb year 2021). Regarding the study in general: TCR sequencing was performed for about 250 trial participants, of whom 200 to 210 were given two doses of AZD1222 and some 25 were given two doses of MenACWY control vaccine. Enrollment into the trials was organized by age into subgroups of 18-55, 56-69 and 70-plus years, and those subgroups contained roughly 140, 27 and 60 TCR-sequenced participants, respectively. Overall study results and their limits: The 56-69-year group was small, and its depth increase did not reach significance, likely because of low power. Only a handful of AZD1222 recipients were SARS-CoV-2 seropositive at baseline, limiting conclusions about previously exposed vaccinees. The whole spike protein was spanned by vaccine-associated CD4 TCRs, and dominant responses were seen in regions 160-218 and 743-854. Because no day 14 peak-response samples were available, the repertoires could be characterized only after the peak T cell response. Participants were mostly white British and included more females than males, and it was suggested by the authors that clonal diversity may have been underestimated. Nearly half of unique spike-specific TCRs reportedly recognized epitopes outside regions mutated in the B.1.351 and B.1.1.7 variants. After two AZD1222 doses, spike-specific TCR breadth and depth were significantly higher than at day 0 and than in MenACWY recipients.

The time point tag for this specimen amounts to: about 28 days (+/-7) after the second vaccine dose. The treatment or condition label corresponds to: meningococcal conjugate vaccine given as trial control. Vaccinee samples came from UK trials COV001 and COV002, including a single-blind randomized controlled phase 2/3 trial of AZD1222 (ChAdOx1 nCoV-19) in healthy adults. For TCRbeta chain sequencing, PBMC samples were collected from trial participants at day 0 and at day 28 after the second dose. The CDR3 regions of human TCRbeta chains were analyzed by immunosequencing. The study's own analysis went as follows. Repertoire TCRs were checked for matches against a reference library of SARS-CoV-2-specific TCRs that had been generated using the MIRA antigen-specificity platform. Breadth was defined as the fraction of unique TCRs that were SARS-CoV-2-associated. Depth was defined as the fraction of total T cells that were SARS-CoV-2-associated. Each spike-specific TCR was assigned to its reactive spike region and to a CD4 or CD8 class using the MIRA data. Log10-transformed breadth and depth values were compared by one-way ANOVA with Sidak's multiple comparisons tests. The clones in this table, taken by TCRdb from immuneACCESS, are in-frame only. Not every clone is retained; where verified, under half of the shortfall comes from an unresolved V gene, and the cause of the rest is unknown. That table gives V, J and clone size, and the DNA gave D and trimming. The sample table contains 200,000 to 250,000 clones; only one count was recorded for approximately 94% of them. The biggest ten clones account for over 1.5% of the sample.

On this clone: Its antigen is unknown. No quality values exist for individual bases; no much larger clone is one base distant.

The source is an adult who received the MenACWY meningococcal vaccine as a control. This sample comprised peripheral blood, obtained 28 days after the second dose of the MenACWY control vaccine.

This receptor has the CDR3 CASSYTAGGITDTQYF. The base sequence is TGTGCCAGCAGTTACACAGCGGGAGGGATCACAGATACGCAGTATTTT. In this chain, TRBV6-5 is recombined with TRBJ2-3; 10 central nucleotides agree with TRBD2. Clipping removes 2 bases from V and 2 bases from J, with 4 as the unmatched junction base count. The germline V gene encodes CDR1 MNHEY and CDR2 SVGAGI. The CDR3 holds 16 amino acids from the cysteine to the phenylalanine. The only DNA kept is the CDR3, 48 bases in frame from the first base.